This TCR beta chain came from a study of shared clonotypes between healthy human individuals (dated by TCRdb to the early 2020s). About the study as a whole: Three men and two women, aged 18 to 49 years, made up the cohort. Each donor's leukapheresis produced roughly between about 0.8 and 8.9 billion PBMCs. The study deeply sequenced blood TCR repertoires of about 5 healthy adults to estimate repertoire size and the extent of clonotype sharing between individuals. For each donor, three plates each were used for CD4 naive and CD4 memory, two plates were used for CD8 naive, and one plate was used for CD8 memory. To increase sequencing depth and limit assay-specific biases, TCR repertoire library preparation and sequencing were carried out by different laboratories using diverse techniques. The investigation overall reported the following: Clonotypes shared by all four sorted-subset donors showed higher generation probabilities than non-shared clonotypes. Naive subsets generally had larger estimated clonotype richness than memory subsets. Because the study included only a small number of donors, the genetic and exposure-history diversity represented was limited. Based on pairwise subsampling, the degree of clonotype sharing among donors was expected to be affected by sequencing depth. Only blood was sampled, and tissue TCR repertoires likely differ from those in blood. Even with the large sequencing depth, rarefaction of the sorted-subset datasets indicated that sequencing was incomplete. Sharing across a handful of donors was observed for around 5% of naive CD4, over 3% of naive CD8, 2.3% of memory CD4, and about 0.4% of memory CD8 clonotypes.

The junction shows trimming of 0 bases on V and 0 bases on J, plus 9 bases between the germline ends. CDR1 and CDR2, looked up from the germline V gene (reference sequence), are LNHNV and YYDKDF. The CDR3, cysteine through phenylalanine, is 15 amino acids long. Just the 45-base CDR3 DNA is kept, in frame starting at base 1. In regard to this clone: What antigen it recognizes has not been identified. The input lacks base qualities; no much larger clone sits a single base away.

Healthy HIV-negative adults with no recently reported acute infections or vaccinations were included as donors. Every donor was a Caucasian adult residing in Nashville, Tennessee, USA. CD4+ T cells were enriched by magnetic negative selection, after which naive cells were positively selected on CD45RA and the negative fraction was taken as the memory subset. Blood was obtained by leukapheresis, after which PBMCs were separated by Ficoll-Histopaque density gradient centrifugation and cryopreserved in liquid nitrogen vapor phase. Purity and quantity of every magnetically sorted T cell population were checked by analytical flow cytometry. From each sorted fraction, genomic DNA was isolated and quantified by UV absorbance on a Nanodrop 2000c. Using the deep immunoSEQ assay, multiplex PCR amplified TCR CDR3 regions from genomic DNA. For each cell subset, the extracted genomic DNA was distributed evenly across all wells of several immunoSEQ 96-well plates, and each plate served as one replicate. For sorted subsets, 200 to 250 ng of genomic DNA, equivalent to 25,000 to 35,000 T cell genomes, went into each replicate PCR. Purified libraries were measured with a Qubit 3.0 fluorometer, size-checked on a Bioanalyzer 2100, and measured again with the KAPA Library Quantification kit. Every immunoSEQ 96-well plate was sequenced on a separate single-read 150-cycle Illumina NextSeq 550 flow cell. Turning to the authors' computational methods: Because only junctional sequences without quality scores were contained in the immunoSEQ output, filtering matching that applied to full-length reads could not be performed. Sequences were annotated with PyIR, a Python wrapper for IgBLAST v1.9, and V/J genes and CDR3 were assigned using IMGT germline references. Reads were filtered out if the reads had weak V/J assignments (E-value above 1e-6), no CDR3, stop codons, out-of-frame junctions, or ambiguous translated residues. V3J clonotypes were defined as sequences sharing the same inferred V gene, J gene, and CDR3 amino acid sequence. The percentage overlap between two repertoires was calculated by dividing the number of shared unique clonotypes by the size of the smaller repertoire. Three approaches were used to assess repertoire richness: RTK rarefaction, the Chao1 estimator, and Recon v2.1 estimates of unobserved clonotypes. For all TCRbeta clonotypes obtained by the gDNA method from a handful of donors, generation probabilities were computed with OLGA. The clones in this table, taken by TCRdb from immuneACCESS, are in-frame only. Not every clone is retained; where verified, under half of the shortfall comes from an unresolved V gene, and the cause of the rest is unknown. V and J calls and clone size are given by that table; D and trimming were obtained from the DNA. The sample table lists about 1.5 million clones, 95% to 99% of them with a count of one. The ten biggest clones cover around 0.45% of the sample.

The TCR was taken from a young man in good health. Here the chain combines TRBV15 and TRBJ2-7, with an unclear D gene assignment. Sequenced: naive CD4+ T cells sorted from blood. This sample's cell subset or site label indicates: CD45RA+ positively selected. The CDR3 corresponds to CATSRDRFSSYEQYF. In nucleotides, the sequence is TGTGCCACCAGCAGAGACAGGTTTAGCTCCTACGAGCAGTACTTC.